The rows below give T cell receptor beta chains drawn from one sample of a study of cytomegalovirus exposure and HLA in healthy donors. The table came from immunoSEQ multiplex PCR; TCRdb's copy has only in-frame clones and leaves some out. The data hold 85,000 to 100,000 clones, with around 86% observed a single time. The sequencing sample was made of PBMCs. Every receptor here comes from a man aged 25 to 45 in good health and CMV-seropositive. CDR3s include the opening cysteine and the closing phenylalanine or tryptophan. Fields, in order: CDR3 protein, CDR3 DNA, D gene, V gene, clone size, J gene. D genes are given only for firm matches. Size values are once, few and many counts, or a class for expanded clones, and some rows have none.

CASRARQGAYNEQFF	TGTGCCAGCAGAGCCCGACAGGGGGCCTACAATGAGCAGTTCTTC	TRBD1	TRBV6-5	-	TRBJ2-1
CASSLWGGSNQPQHF	TGTGCCAGCAGCTTATGGGGGGGTAGCAATCAGCCCCAGCATTTT	-	TRBV7-8	-	TRBJ1-5
CASSPTLGSARSYEQYF	TGTGCCAGCAGCCCTACCCTCGGGAGCGCCCGTTCTTACGAGCAGTACTTC	-	TRBV7-2	-	TRBJ2-7
CSVGWDRAHEQYF	TGCAGCGTAGGATGGGACAGGGCGCACGAGCAGTACTTC	TRBD1	TRBV29-1	few	TRBJ2-7
CASSLAGGLTYEQYF	TGTGCCAGCAGCTTAGCGGGAGGGCTTACGTACGAGCAGTACTTC	TRBD2	TRBV7-6	once	TRBJ2-7
CASRERTGSSGANVLTF	TGTGCCAGCAGAGAACGGACAGGAAGCTCTGGGGCCAACGTCCTGACTTTC	TRBD1	TRBV6-1	-	TRBJ2-6
CASSQAGTSGINEQFF	TGTGCCAGCAGCCAAGCTGGGACTAGCGGGATAAATGAGCAGTTCTTC	TRBD2	TRBV4-2	-	TRBJ2-1
CASSLEYTTGTHGYTF	TGCGCCAGCAGCTTAGAATATACGACAGGAACCCATGGCTACACCTTC	-	TRBV5-1	-	TRBJ1-2
CASSLDRDTEAFF	TGTGCCAGCAGCTTGGACAGGGACACTGAAGCTTTCTTT	-	TRBV5-6	once	TRBJ1-1
CASSTQGNSPLHF	TGTGCCAGCAGTACACAGGGGAATTCACCCCTCCACTTT	TRBD1	TRBV6-5	-	TRBJ1-6
CASSYTGTENTEAFF	TGCGCCAGCAGCTACACCGGGACAGAAAACACTGAAGCTTTCTTT	TRBD1	TRBV5-1	-	TRBJ1-1
CASSLMANQPQHF	TGTGCCAGCAGCTTAATGGCCAATCAGCCCCAGCATTTT	-	TRBV7-2	-	TRBJ1-5
CASSFGQGNEQFF	TGTGCCAGCAGCTTCGGACAGGGGAATGAGCAGTTCTTC	TRBD1	TRBV7-9	-	TRBJ2-1
CASSELQNFNSPLHF	TGTGCCAGCAGTGAACTACAGAATTTCAATTCACCCCTCCACTTT	-	TRBV2	-	TRBJ1-6
CAWSKGGLETQYF	TGTGCCTGGAGTAAGGGAGGTTTAGAGACCCAGTACTTC	-	TRBV30	-	TRBJ2-5
CSVQGRGQPQHF	TGCAGCGTTCAGGGCAGGGGTCAGCCCCAGCATTTT	-	TRBV29-1	-	TRBJ1-5
CASSLEQGTMGRAYEQYF	TGTGCCAGCAGCCTGGAACAGGGTACCATGGGGCGGGCCTACGAGCAGTACTTC	-	TRBV5-5	few	TRBJ2-7